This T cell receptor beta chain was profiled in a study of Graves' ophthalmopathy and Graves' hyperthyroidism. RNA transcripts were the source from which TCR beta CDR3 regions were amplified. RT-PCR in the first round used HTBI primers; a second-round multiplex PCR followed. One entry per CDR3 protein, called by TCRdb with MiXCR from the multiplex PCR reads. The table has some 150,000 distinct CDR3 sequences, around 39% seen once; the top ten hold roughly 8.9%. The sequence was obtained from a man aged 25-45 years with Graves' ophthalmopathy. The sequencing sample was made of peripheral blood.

The CDR3 loop reads CASSLSGTSGETQYF. CDR3 bases: TGCGCCAGCAGCTTGTCCGGGACTAGCGGAGAGACCCAGTACTTC. The chain combines TRBV5-1 with TRBJ2-5; the match to TRBD2 covers 11 bases. The CDR3 length is 15 residues. V lost 1 base, J lost 4 bases, and 3 bases stayed unmatched. The germline V gene has CDR1 SGHRS and CDR2 YFSETQ.